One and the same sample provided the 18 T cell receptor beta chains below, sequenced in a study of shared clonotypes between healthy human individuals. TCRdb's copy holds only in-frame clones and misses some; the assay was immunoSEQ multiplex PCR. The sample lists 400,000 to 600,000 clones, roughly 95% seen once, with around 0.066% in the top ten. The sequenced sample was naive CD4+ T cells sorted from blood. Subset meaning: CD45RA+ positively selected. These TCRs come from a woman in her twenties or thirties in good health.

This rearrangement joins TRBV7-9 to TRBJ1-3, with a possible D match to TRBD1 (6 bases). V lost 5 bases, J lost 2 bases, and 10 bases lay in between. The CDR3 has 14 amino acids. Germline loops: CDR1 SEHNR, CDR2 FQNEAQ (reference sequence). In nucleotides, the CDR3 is TGTGCCAGCAGCCTTACAGGGCCTGGAAACACCATATATTTT. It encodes CASSLTGPGNTIYF.

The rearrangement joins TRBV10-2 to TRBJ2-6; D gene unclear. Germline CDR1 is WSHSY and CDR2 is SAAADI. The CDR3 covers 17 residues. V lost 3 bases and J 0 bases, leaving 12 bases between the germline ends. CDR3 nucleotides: TGCGCCAGCAGTGATTTTCTCACCAACTCTGGGGCCAACGTCCTGACTTTC. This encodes CASSDFLTNSGANVLTF.

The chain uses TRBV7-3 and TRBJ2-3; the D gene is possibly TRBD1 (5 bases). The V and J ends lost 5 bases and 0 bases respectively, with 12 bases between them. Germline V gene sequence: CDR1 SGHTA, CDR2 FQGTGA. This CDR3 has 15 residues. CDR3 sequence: CASSQQVGSTDTQYF. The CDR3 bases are TGTGCCAGCAGCCAACAGGTCGGGAGCACAGATACGCAGTATTTT.

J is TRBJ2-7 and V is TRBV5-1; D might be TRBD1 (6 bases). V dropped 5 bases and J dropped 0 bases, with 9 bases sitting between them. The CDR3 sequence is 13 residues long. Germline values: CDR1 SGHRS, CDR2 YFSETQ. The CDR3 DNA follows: TGCGCCAGCAGGGGGACAACCTCCTACGAGCAGTACTTC. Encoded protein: CASRGTTSYEQYF.

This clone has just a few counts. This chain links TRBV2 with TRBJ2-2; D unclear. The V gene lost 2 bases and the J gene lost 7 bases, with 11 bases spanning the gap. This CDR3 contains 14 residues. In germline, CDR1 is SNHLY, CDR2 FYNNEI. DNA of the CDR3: TGTGCCAGCAGTGAAACACAGCTGGGCGGGGAGCTGTTTTTT. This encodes CASSETQLGGELFF.

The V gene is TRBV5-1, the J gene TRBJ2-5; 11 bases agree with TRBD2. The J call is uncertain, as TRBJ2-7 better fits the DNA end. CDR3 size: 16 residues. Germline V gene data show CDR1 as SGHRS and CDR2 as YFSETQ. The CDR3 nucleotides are TGCGCCAGCGCCGGGACTAGCGGAAAAGGGTCCTACGAGCAGTACTTC. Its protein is CASAGTSGKGSYEQYF.

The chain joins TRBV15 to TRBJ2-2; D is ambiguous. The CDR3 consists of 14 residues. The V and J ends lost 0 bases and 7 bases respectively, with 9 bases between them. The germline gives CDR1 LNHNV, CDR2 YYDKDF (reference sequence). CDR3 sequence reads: CATSRDRLGGELFF. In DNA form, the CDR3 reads TGTGCCACCAGCAGAGACAGGTTGGGCGGGGAGCTGTTTTTT.

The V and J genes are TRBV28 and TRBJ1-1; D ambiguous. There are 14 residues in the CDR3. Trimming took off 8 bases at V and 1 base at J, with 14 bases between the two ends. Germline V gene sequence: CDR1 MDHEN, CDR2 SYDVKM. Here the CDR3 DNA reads TGTGCCAGCCCACCGGATCGACGGAACACTGAAGCTTTCTTT. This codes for CASPPDRRNTEAFF. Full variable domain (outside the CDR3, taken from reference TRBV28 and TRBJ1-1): DVKVTQSSRYLVKRTGEKVFLECVQDMDHENMFWYRQDPGLGLRLIYFSYDVKMKEKGDIPEGYSVSREKKERFSLILESASTNQTSMYLCASPPDRRNTEAFFGQGTRLTVV.

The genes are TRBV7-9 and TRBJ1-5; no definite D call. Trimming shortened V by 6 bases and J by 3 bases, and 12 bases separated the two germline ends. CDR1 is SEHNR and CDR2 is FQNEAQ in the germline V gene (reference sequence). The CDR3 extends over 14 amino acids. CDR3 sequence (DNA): TGTGCCAGCAGTCAGAACACCGTCAATCAGCCCCAGCATTTT. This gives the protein CASSQNTVNQPQHF.

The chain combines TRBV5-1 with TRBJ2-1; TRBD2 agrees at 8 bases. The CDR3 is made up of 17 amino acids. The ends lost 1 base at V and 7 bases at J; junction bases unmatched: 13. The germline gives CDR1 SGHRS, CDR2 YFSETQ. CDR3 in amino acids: CASSLIIAGSGFNEQFF. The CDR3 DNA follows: TGCGCCAGCAGCTTGATCATAGCGGGGTCGGGATTTAATGAGCAGTTCTTC.

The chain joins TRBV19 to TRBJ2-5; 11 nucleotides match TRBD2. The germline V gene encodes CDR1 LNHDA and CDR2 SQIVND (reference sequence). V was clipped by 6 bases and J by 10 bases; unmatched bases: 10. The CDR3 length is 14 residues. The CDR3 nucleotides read TGTGCCAGTAGGCCTACTAGCGGGAGCGGGATCCAGTACTTC. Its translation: CASRPTSGSGIQYF. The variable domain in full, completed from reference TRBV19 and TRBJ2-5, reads DGGITQSPKYLFRKEGQNVTLSCEQNLNHDAMYWYRQDPGQGLRLIYYSQIVNDFQKGDIAEGYSVSREKKESFPLTVTSAQKNPTAFYLCASRPTSGSGIQYFGPGTRLLVL.

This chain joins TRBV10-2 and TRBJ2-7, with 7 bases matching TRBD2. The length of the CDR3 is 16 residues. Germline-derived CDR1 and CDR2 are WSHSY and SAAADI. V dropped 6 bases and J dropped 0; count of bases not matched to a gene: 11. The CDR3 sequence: CASSPARGGSSYEQYF. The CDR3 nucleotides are TGCGCCAGCAGCCCTGCGCGGGGAGGGTCCTCCTACGAGCAGTACTTC.

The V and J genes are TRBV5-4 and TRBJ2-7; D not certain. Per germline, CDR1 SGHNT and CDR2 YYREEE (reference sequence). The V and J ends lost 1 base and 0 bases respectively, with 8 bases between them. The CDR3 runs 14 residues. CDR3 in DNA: TGTGCCAGCAGCTTGTACGGAAGCTCCTACGAGCAGTACTTC. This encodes CASSLYGSSYEQYF. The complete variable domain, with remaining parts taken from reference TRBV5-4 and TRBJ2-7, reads ETGVTQSPTHLIKTRGQQVTLRCSSQSGHNTVSWYQQALGQGPQFIFQYYREEENGRGNFPPRFSGLQFPNYSSELNVNALELDDSALYLCASSLYGSSYEQYFGPGTRLTVT.

CDR3 region: CASSQTPRGSFVTGELFF. The CDR3 DNA is TGCGCCAGCAGCCAAACCCCAAGGGGGAGTTTCGTCACCGGGGAGCTGTTTTTT. The gene calls are TRBV4-1 and TRBJ2-2; the D gene is possibly TRBD1 (6 bases). CDR1 and CDR2 from the germline V gene are MGHRA and YSYEKL. This CDR3 comprises 18 residues. V was cut by 2 bases and J by 4 bases, with 20 bases left in between.

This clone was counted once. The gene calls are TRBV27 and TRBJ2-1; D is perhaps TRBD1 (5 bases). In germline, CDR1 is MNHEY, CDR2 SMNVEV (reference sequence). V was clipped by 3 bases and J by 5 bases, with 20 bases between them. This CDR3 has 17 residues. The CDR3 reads CASSFPSSRGDNNEQFF. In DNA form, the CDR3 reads TGTGCCAGCAGTTTTCCCTCCTCTAGGGGCGACAACAATGAGCAGTTCTTC.

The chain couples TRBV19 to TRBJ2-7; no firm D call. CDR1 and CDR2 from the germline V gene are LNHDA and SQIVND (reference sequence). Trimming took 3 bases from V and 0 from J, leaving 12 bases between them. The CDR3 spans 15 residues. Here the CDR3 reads CASSMTAPISYEQYF. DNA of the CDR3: TGTGCCAGTAGTATGACGGCCCCAATCTCCTACGAGCAGTACTTC.

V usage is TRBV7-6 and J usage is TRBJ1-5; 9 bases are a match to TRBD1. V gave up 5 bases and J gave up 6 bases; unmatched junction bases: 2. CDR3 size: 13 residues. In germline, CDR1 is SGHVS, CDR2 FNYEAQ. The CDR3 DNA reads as TGTGCCAGCAGCACACAGGGGGCTCAGCCCCAGCATTTT. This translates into CASSTQGAQPQHF.

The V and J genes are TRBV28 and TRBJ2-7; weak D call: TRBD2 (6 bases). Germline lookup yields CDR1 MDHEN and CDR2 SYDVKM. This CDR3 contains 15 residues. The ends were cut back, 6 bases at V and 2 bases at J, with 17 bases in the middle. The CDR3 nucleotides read TGTGCCAGCAGCCGCCCCGGGAGAGGGGCCTACGAGCAGTACTTC. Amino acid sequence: CASSRPGRGAYEQYF.